The 12 T cell receptor beta chains below all came from one sample that was sequenced in a study of shared clonotypes between healthy human individuals (dated by TCRdb to 2018 to 2020). Receptor amplification or capture employed the immunoSEQ multiplex PCR assay. Here the immuneACCESS table is served through TCRdb, limited to in-frame sequences with V and J called. Missing clones are a known gap in these copies; in checked studies unresolved V genes cover under half, and the rest lacks a known reason. In this sample the table shows about 470,000 clones, 70% to 80% of which occur a single time. 13% of the sample is held by the ten biggest clonotypes. Sequencing input: PBMCs. All receptors come from a woman between 35 and 50 years old in good health. Some clones in this sample may be carry-over from other donors' samples.

The chain joins TRBV30 to TRBJ1-1; TRBD1 might be the D (5 bases). There are 13 residues in the CDR3. V lost 0 bases and J lost 10, with 15 bases in between. Germline CDR1 reads GTSNPN; CDR2 reads SVGIG (reference sequence). The CDR3 nucleotides read TGTGCCTGGAGTGTACAGGACAATCATTTAGCTTTCTTT. Translating it yields CAWSVQDNHLAFF.

This chain joins TRBV13 and TRBJ2-5; 9 nucleotides match TRBD2. Germline V gene sequence: CDR1 PRHDT, CDR2 FYEKMQ (reference sequence). Trimming at V came to 5 bases and at J to 0 bases, leaving 7 bases not matched to a gene. This CDR3 comprises 16 residues. The DNA of the CDR3 is TGTGCCAGCAGCGCCCGGACTAGCGAGTACCAAGAGACCCAGTACTTC. Its protein is CASSARTSEYQETQYF.

This chain connects TRBV4-2 to TRBJ2-6, with 12 positions matching TRBD2. The CDR3 sequence is 17 residues long. Germline lookup yields CDR1 LGHNA and CDR2 YNFKEQ. Germline trimming cut 3 bases from V and 2 bases from J; bases unmatched to any gene: 2. The CDR3, as DNA: TGTGCCAGCAGCCAGAGACTAGCGGGAGCTGGGGCCAACGTCCTGACTTTC. This encodes CASSQRLAGAGANVLTF.

The chain uses TRBV15 and TRBJ1-3, with D unresolved. Germline CDR1 reads LNHNV; CDR2 reads YYDKDF (reference sequence). The CDR3 totals 13 residues. V gave up 1 base and J gave up 4 bases, with 5 bases separating them. CDR3 residues: CATSRVTGNTIYF. The CDR3 DNA follows: TGTGCCACCAGCAGAGTTACGGGAAACACCATATATTTT.

This clone was picked up a small number of times. V gene TRBV28 combines with J gene TRBJ1-2; 7 nucleotides agree with TRBD1. CDR1 is MDHEN and CDR2 is SYDVKM in the germline V gene. Trimming took 5 bases from V and 6 from J; bases not matched to a gene: 18. The CDR3 length is 17 residues. CDR3: CASSPHATGWSFNGYTF. CDR3 DNA: TGTGCCAGCAGTCCCCATGCGACAGGGTGGTCTTTCAATGGCTACACCTTC.

The rearrangement links TRBV19 to TRBJ2-7; 7 nucleotides agree with TRBD1. Germline loops: CDR1 LNHDA, CDR2 SQIVND (reference sequence). Trimming at V came to 8 bases and at J to 0 bases, leaving 4 bases not matched to a gene. The CDR3 sequence is 13 residues long. CDR3 nucleotide sequence: TGTGCCAGTTTCGGGACAGACTCCTACGAGCAGTACTTC. Protein product: CASFGTDSYEQYF. The variable domain in full, with the rest retrieved from reference TRBV19 and TRBJ2-7, is DGGITQSPKYLFRKEGQNVTLSCEQNLNHDAMYWYRQDPGQGLRLIYYSQIVNDFQKGDIAEGYSVSREKKESFPLTVTSAQKNPTAFYLCASFGTDSYEQYFGPGTRLTVT.

This chain joins TRBV15 and TRBJ1-4; D might be TRBD1 (5 bases). The CDR3 consists of 15 residues. The germline V gene has CDR1 LNHNV and CDR2 YYDKDF (reference sequence). V lost 1 base and J lost 7, with 13 bases in between. CDR3 amino acids: CATSRVTQGGEKLFF. Written as DNA, the CDR3 is TGTGCCACCAGCAGAGTTACCCAGGGAGGTGAAAAACTGTTTTTT.

This clone came up once. This chain links TRBV9 with TRBJ2-2; a weak D match, TRBD1 (6 bases). V gave up 6 bases and J gave up 5 bases, with 11 bases separating them. From germline, CDR1 is SGDLS and CDR2 YYNGEE. The length of the CDR3 is 13 residues. This CDR3 reads CASTWGRTGELFF. DNA of the CDR3: TGTGCCAGCACGTGGGGGCGAACCGGGGAGCTGTTTTTT.

The CDR3 protein is CASSLAGTIGFQEKLFF. In DNA form, the CDR3 reads TGTGCCAGCAGCTTAGCGGGGACAATCGGTTTCCAGGAAAAACTGTTTTTT. The chain recombines TRBV28 with TRBJ1-4, with D possibly TRBD1 on 6 matching bases. Looked up from germline, CDR1 is MDHEN and CDR2 is SYDVKM. The V and J ends lost 6 bases and 8 bases respectively, with 25 bases between them. CDR3 size: 17 residues.

The chain links TRBV14 to TRBJ2-7; possible D gene TRBD2, 5 bases. Germline lookup yields CDR1 SGHDN and CDR2 FVKESK. This CDR3 comprises 14 residues. V was clipped by 3 bases and J by 2 bases, with 11 bases between them. The DNA of the CDR3 is TGTGCCAGCAGCCACCCGGACGGGACCTACGAGCAGTACTTC. It codes for CASSHPDGTYEQYF.

The chain combines TRBV20-1 with TRBJ1-1; D possibly corresponds to TRBD1 (5 bases). Germline CDR1 reads DFQATT; CDR2 reads SNEGSKA (reference sequence). The CDR3 is 11 amino acids. V lost 4 bases, J lost 5 bases, and 8 bases lay in between. The CDR3: CSAIKGTEAFF. Here the CDR3 DNA reads TGCAGTGCTATTAAGGGGACTGAAGCTTTCTTT.

The chain couples TRBV28 to TRBJ2-1; 8 bases agree with TRBD1. The ends lost 8 bases at V and 5 bases at J; junction bases unmatched: 11. The V gene's germline CDR1 is MDHEN and CDR2 SYDVKM. This CDR3 comprises 15 residues. The CDR3, as DNA: TGTGCCAGCTCGTTGCCGGGACAGGTCCACAATGAGCAGTTCTTC. It specifies CASSLPGQVHNEQFF.